The 16 T cell receptor beta chains given below trace back to one sample, sequenced in a study of blood T cell repertoires in COVID-19 (TCRdb year 2020). Libraries were built with the immunoSEQ multiplex PCR assay. TCRdb carries this immuneACCESS record with in-frame sequences only. Its versions omit some clonotypes, under half of them owing to an unresolved V gene in the studies checked, with the rest unexplained. A total of around 100,000 clones appear in this sample, roughly 87% of them only once. The ten largest clonotypes hold around 6.9% of the sample. Sequencing input: peripheral blood. These TCRs come from a man in his thirties or forties in a cohort sampled during active COVID-19.

The chain is built from TRBV5-1 and TRBJ1-6; TRBD1 aligns across 8 bases. The CDR3 is 17 residues long. Germline V gene sequence: CDR1 SGHRS, CDR2 YFSETQ. V was pared by 0 bases and J by 10 bases, with 12 bases of the junction left unmatched. CDR3 bases: TGCGCCAGCAGCTTGGGGGCAACCGGGACAGGAAACTCACCCCTCCACTTT. This codes for CASSLGATGTGNSPLHF.

V is TRBV3-1 (or the pseudogene TRBV3-2) and J is TRBJ1-2; 7 bases are shared with TRBD1. The germline V gene encodes CDR1 LGHDT and CDR2 YNNKEL (reference sequence). V shed 1 base and J 7 bases; nucleotides not matched to a gene: 6. This CDR3 has 14 amino acids. The CDR3 loop reads CASSQVTGVGGYTF. DNA of the CDR3: TGTGCCAGCAGCCAAGTTACAGGGGTGGGTGGCTACACCTTC.

This clone was counted a single time. V gene TRBV2 combines with J gene TRBJ1-1, with 9 bases that match TRBD1. The CDR3 loop spans 14 amino acids. The germline V gene has CDR1 SNHLY and CDR2 FYNNEI. V shed 6 bases, J shed 3 bases, and the junction held 5 bases outside the gene matches. The CDR3 DNA reads TGTGCCAGCAGAAACAGGGGGCTGGACACTGAAGCTTTCTTT. Its translation is CASRNRGLDTEAFF.

This clone was seen a single time. The chain carries TRBV5-1 and TRBJ2-5; 9 bases are a match to TRBD2. CDR1 is SGHRS and CDR2 is YFSETQ in the germline V gene. With V trimmed by 4 bases and J by 2 bases, 15 bases remained unmatched. This CDR3 region has 18 residues. The CDR3 reads CASSPGLALAGLQETQYF. Here the CDR3 DNA reads TGCGCCAGCAGCCCGGGACTTGCTCTAGCGGGGCTACAAGAGACCCAGTACTTC.

There are a few counts of this clone. The V call is TRBV29-1, the J call TRBJ1-2, with 9 bases matching TRBD1. Germline assignment: CDR1 SQVTM and CDR2 ANQGSEA. This CDR3 contains 15 residues. Losses at the gene ends were 7 bases for V and 0 bases for J; bases not matched to a gene: 9. The CDR3 DNA reads as TGCAGCGCAGAGATACAGGGGGCGGCTAACTATGGCTACACCTTC. Its protein is CSAEIQGAANYGYTF.

The chain uses TRBV5-5 and TRBJ1-1; 11 bases line up with TRBD1. Per germline, CDR1 SGHKS and CDR2 YYEKEE (reference sequence). Germline trimming cut 2 bases from V and 9 bases from J; bases unmatched to any gene: 3. CDR3 length: 13 amino acids. The CDR3 sequence is CASSFGQGAQAFF. CDR3 DNA: TGTGCCAGCAGCTTTGGACAGGGGGCGCAAGCTTTCTTT.

The V gene is TRBV5-1, the J gene TRBJ1-3; D call uncertain. Germline loops: CDR1 SGHRS, CDR2 YFSETQ. The CDR3 covers 16 residues. V lost 0 bases, J lost 0 bases, and 10 bases lay in between. CDR3 sequence: CASSLAGLISGNTIYF. CDR3 DNA sequence: TGCGCCAGCAGCTTGGCTGGACTGATCTCTGGAAACACCATATATTTT.

The chain links TRBV5-6 to TRBJ1-1; no definite D call. Trimming cost V 0 bases and J 1 base, with 10 bases left between them. The CDR3 has 15 amino acids. Per the germline V gene, CDR1 is SGHDT and CDR2 is YYEEEE. The CDR3 DNA reads TGTGCCAGCAGCTTGGCCGGACTGCAGAACACTGAAGCTTTCTTT. It translates to CASSLAGLQNTEAFF. Using reference TRBV5-6 and TRBJ1-1 for the parts outside the CDR3, the full variable domain is DAGVTQSPTHLIKTRGQQVTLRCSPKSGHDTVSWYQQALGQGPQFIFQYYEEEERQRGNFPDRFSGHQFPNYSSELNVNALLLGDSALYLCASSLAGLQNTEAFFGQGTRLTVV.

This clone was recorded only once. CDR3 nucleotides: TGTGCCAGCAGCTCGACAGGGGGATATGAAAAACTGTTTTTT. Residues: CASSSTGGYEKLFF. The V gene is TRBV7-2, the J gene TRBJ1-4; 9 nucleotides match TRBD1. V trimming: 4 bases; J trimming: 6 bases; junction bases outside the gene matches: 3. This CDR3 has 14 amino acids. Germline loops: CDR1 SGHTA, CDR2 FQGNSA.

The V gene is TRBV9, the J gene TRBJ1-2; D is perhaps TRBD1 (5 bases). V lost 4 bases and J 2 bases, leaving 18 bases between the germline ends. Germline V gene sequence: CDR1 SGDLS, CDR2 YYNGEE. This CDR3 is 16 amino acids long. The CDR3 bases are TGTGCCAGCAGCTCCGGGGGGGACGGATGGAACTATGGCTACACCTTC. Translated: CASSSGGDGWNYGYTF.

V is TRBV4-1 and J is TRBJ1-1; no reliable D call. V lost 0 bases to trimming and J lost 1 base, with 9 bases between them. The CDR3 contains 15 residues. Germline V gives CDR1 MGHRA, CDR2 YSYEKL. The CDR3 DNA follows: TGCGCCAGCAGCCAAGATCGGGCGGGGAACACTGAAGCTTTCTTT. Residues: CASSQDRAGNTEAFF.

J is TRBJ2-7 and V is TRBV6-2 or TRBV6-3; 12 positions match TRBD2. Per the germline V gene, CDR1 is MNHEY and CDR2 is SVGEGT. V lost 2 bases and J lost 1; bases outside the gene matches: 9. The CDR3 is 18 residues long. DNA for the CDR3: TGTGCCAGCAGTTACAGTCTAGCGGGGGGGCCTGAATCCTACGAGCAGTACTTC. Its protein is CASSYSLAGGPESYEQYF.

The chain's CDR3 is CSVESGGRGWEETQYF. The CDR3 bases are TGCAGCGTTGAATCGGGCGGCAGGGGATGGGAGGAGACCCAGTACTTC. The V call is TRBV29-1, the J call TRBJ2-5; a possible D gene is TRBD1 (6 bases). In germline, CDR1 is SQVTM, CDR2 ANQGSEA. V shed 2 bases and J shed 5 bases, with 21 bases lying between them. The CDR3 has 16 residues.

The chain links TRBV5-1 to TRBJ2-7; the D gene is possibly TRBD1 (5 bases). Trimming stripped 3 bases from V and 2 bases from J, with 12 bases between. Germline V gene data show CDR1 as SGHRS and CDR2 as YFSETQ. The CDR3 totals 14 residues. CDR3 nucleotides: TGCGCCAGCAGCTCGGAGACAGCGACCTACGAGCAGTACTTC. Amino acids: CASSSETATYEQYF.

In the case of this clone: This specimen includes other DNA sequences encoding the same CDR3. The chain is built from TRBV27 and TRBJ1-5; 9 bases map to TRBD1. This CDR3 has 15 amino acids. V shed 6 bases and J 5 bases; nucleotides not matched to a gene: 8. CDR1 and CDR2 (germline): MNHEY, SMNVEV (reference sequence). The CDR3 sequence: CASSPSTGGYQPQHF. Here the CDR3 DNA reads TGTGCCAGCAGCCCTTCAACAGGGGGCTATCAGCCCCAGCATTTT.

The chain links TRBV24-1 to TRBJ2-1; possible D gene TRBD2, 7 bases. CDR3 length: 15 residues. CDR1 and CDR2 from the germline V gene are KGHDR and SFDVKD. The V end was cut by 4 bases, the J end by 7 bases, with 16 bases between. In nucleotides, the CDR3 is TGTGCCACCAGTGACGGCAGAGGGGGGGCGAATGAGCAGTTCTTC. It specifies CATSDGRGGANEQFF.